The 20 T cell receptor beta chains listed next were all sequenced from one sample in a study of control samples from healthy donors and cancer patients. Sequencing was performed with immunoSEQ multiplex PCR; in TCRdb, only in-frame clones are kept and a portion is missing. The table shows approximately 140,000 clones, with roughly 92% occurring only once. The sequenced material came from blood. All receptors come from a man aged 30 to 39 in good health.

This chain uses TRBV30 with TRBJ2-1; D unclear. CDR3 length equals 15 residues. Per the germline V gene, CDR1 is GTSNPN and CDR2 is SVGIG (reference sequence). V dropped 4 bases and J dropped 9 bases, with 22 bases sitting between them. CDR3 DNA sequence: TGTGCCTGGACTGTGAGCCCTTCTTCGGGCGGTGAGCAGTTCTTC. This translates into CAWTVSPSSGGEQFF.

The chain carries TRBV6-6 and TRBJ1-1, with TRBD1 matching 11 bases. CDR1 MNHNY and CDR2 SVGAGI come from the germline V gene (reference sequence). After removal of 6 bases from V and 6 bases from J, the junction contained 3 bases not matched to a gene. The CDR3 runs 13 residues. CDR3 sequence: CASSGQGASEAFF. CDR3 bases: TGTGCCAGCAGCGGACAGGGGGCCTCTGAAGCTTTCTTT.

Of note for this clone: An end of the junction differs from the germline gene, which may be a read error. The sample has other DNA sequences that encode this CDR3 too. The chain links TRBV10-3 to TRBJ1-1; D gene unclear. Germline CDR1 is ENHRY and CDR2 is SYGVKD. The CDR3 sequence is 14 residues long. The CDR3 spells CAISVTAVGTEAFF. DNA of the CDR3: TGTGCCATCAGCGTTACAGCTGTGGGCACTGAGGCTTTCTTT.

The rearrangement joins TRBV3-1 (or the pseudogene TRBV3-2) to TRBJ1-2; the D gene is possibly TRBD1 (5 bases). Germline V lookup: CDR1 LGHDT, CDR2 YNNKEL (reference sequence). Between the trimmed V and J ends, which lost 4 bases and 8 bases, there was a span of 17 bases. The CDR3 sequence is 14 residues long. CDR3: CASSLSVAGSGYTF. Written as DNA, the CDR3 is TGTGCCAGCAGCCTTTCAGTGGCAGGGTCCGGCTACACCTTC.

The chain has TRBV28 and TRBJ2-3; TRBD2 matches at 11 bases. The CDR3 covers 14 residues. J gave up 5 bases and V 8 bases, and 6 bases lay outside the gene matches. Germline loops: CDR1 MDHEN, CDR2 SYDVKM. As DNA, the CDR3 is TGTGCCAGCCGCCTAGCGGGAGGACGAGATACGCAGTATTTT. Its protein product is CASRLAGGRDTQYF.

This clone was recorded once. The chain is built from TRBV28 and TRBJ1-2; tentatively, D is TRBD1 (5 bases). Deletions cut 3 bases from V and 7 bases from J, with 15 bases between. Germline CDR1 MDHEN, CDR2 SYDVKM. There are 14 residues in the CDR3. The CDR3: CASSLRQRSSGYTF. The CDR3 DNA is TGTGCCAGCAGTTTGAGACAGCGCTCAAGTGGCTACACCTTC.

This sequence joins TRBV4-2 and TRBJ1-1, with 9 nucleotides matching TRBD1. V trimming: 4 bases; J trimming: 6 bases; junction bases outside the gene matches: 9. The CDR3 loop spans 15 amino acids. Germline loops: CDR1 LGHNA, CDR2 YNFKEQ. The CDR3 DNA reads TGTGCCAGCAGCCTCCCCCGGGACAGGGTCCCTGAAGCTTTCTTT. Protein sequence: CASSLPRDRVPEAFF.

The chain is built from TRBV11-1 and TRBJ2-7; D unclear. The CDR3 contains 15 residues. CDR1 and CDR2 (germline): SGHAT, FQDESV (reference sequence). The V gene lost 6 bases and the J gene lost 1 base, with 16 bases spanning the gap. In DNA, the CDR3 is TGTGCCAGCAGTCCTGACACCCACGGATCCTACGAGCAGTACTTC. This encodes CASSPDTHGSYEQYF.

The chain couples TRBV15 to TRBJ1-5; TRBD1 is a possible D gene (5 bases). In germline, CDR1 is LNHNV, CDR2 YYDKDF (reference sequence). The CDR3 totals 15 residues. V lost 8 bases and J 0 bases, leaving 14 bases between the germline ends. In DNA form, the CDR3 reads TGTGCCACCCGAAATTATGACAGTAGCAATCAGCCCCAGCATTTT. Protein product: CATRNYDSSNQPQHF.

This chain connects TRBV6-4 to TRBJ2-7; TRBD2 matches 9 bases. This CDR3 spans 13 amino acids. V shed 4 bases and J 5 bases; nucleotides not matched to a gene: 3. Per the germline V gene, CDR1 is MRHNA and CDR2 is SNTAGT. CDR3 sequence: CASSVREGDEQYF. CDR3 DNA: TGTGCCAGCAGTGTGCGGGAGGGGGACGAGCAGTACTTC.

The rearrangement uses TRBV5-1 and TRBJ1-1; no clear D gene. CDR1 SGHRS and CDR2 YFSETQ come from the germline V gene. CDR3 size: 13 residues. Between the trimmed V and J ends, which lost 0 bases and 2 bases, there was a span of 5 bases. The CDR3 nucleotides are TGCGCCAGCAGCTTGGAGGCCAACACTGAAGCTTTCTTT. This sequence encodes CASSLEANTEAFF.

The chain has TRBV24-1 and TRBJ2-1; TRBD2 agrees at 7 bases. Germline trimming cut 3 bases from V and 3 bases from J; bases unmatched to any gene: 7. The CDR3 has 16 amino acids. Germline V gene lookup returns CDR1 KGHDR and CDR2 SFDVKD. The CDR3 DNA sequence: TGTGCCACCAGTGATGGAGCGGGAAGAGGCTACAATGAGCAGTTCTTC. This gives the protein CATSDGAGRGYNEQFF.

The chain uses TRBV2 and TRBJ2-3, with D unresolved. This CDR3 spans 14 amino acids. Deletions cut 6 bases from V and 6 bases from J, with 16 bases between. CDR1 SNHLY and CDR2 FYNNEI come from the germline V gene. CDR3 in amino acids: CASRVFHSIDTQYF. The CDR3 bases are TGTGCCAGCAGGGTCTTCCATAGTATCGATACGCAGTATTTT.

A remark on this clone: Distinct nucleotide sequences in the sample also encode this CDR3. The genes are TRBV3-1 (or the pseudogene TRBV3-2) and TRBJ2-7; D is uncertain. Trimming removed 3 bases at V and 3 bases at J, with 3 bases between. The CDR3 has 11 residues. Germline V gene sequence: CDR1 LGHDT, CDR2 YNNKEL (reference sequence). CDR3 residues: CASSQGYEQYF. The CDR3 DNA sequence: TGTGCCAGCAGCCAGGGCTACGAGCAGTACTTC.

The chain recombines TRBV7-3 with TRBJ2-6, with 7 bases aligning to TRBD1. The germline V gene has CDR1 SGHTA and CDR2 FQGTGA. The V and J ends lost 6 bases and 0 bases, in that order; junction bases with no gene match: 11. The CDR3 loop spans 18 amino acids. The chain's CDR3 is CASRGGGVVCSGANVLTF. The CDR3 DNA follows: TGTGCCAGCAGAGGGGGCGGTGTGGTCTGCTCTGGGGCCAACGTCCTGACTTTC.

The gene calls are TRBV3-1 (or the pseudogene TRBV3-2) and TRBJ2-3; no definite D call. Germline assignment: CDR1 LGHDT and CDR2 YNNKEL (reference sequence). Trimming stripped 2 bases from V and 6 bases from J, with 9 bases between. This CDR3 has 13 residues. The CDR3 loop is CASSQSGADTQYF. The CDR3 DNA is TGTGCCAGCAGCCAATCTGGAGCTGATACGCAGTATTTT.

Points on this clone: At the DNA level, this CDR3 is encoded by other sequences in the same sample as well. In nucleotides, the CDR3 is TGTGCCAGCAGTTTATTGCCAGATACGCAGTATTTT. Its translation: CASSLLPDTQYF. The chain couples TRBV28 to TRBJ2-3; no reliable D call. CDR3 length: 12 residues. In germline, CDR1 is MDHEN, CDR2 SYDVKM. The V end lost 1 base, the J end lost 4 bases, and 3 bases lay between the germline ends.

This chain connects TRBV28 to TRBJ1-1; no clear D gene. Germline values: CDR1 MDHEN, CDR2 SYDVKM. The CDR3 length is 15 residues. V was clipped by 3 bases and J by 0 bases, with 11 bases between them. The CDR3 bases are TGTGCCAGCAGTTTTTTTCGGACTTTGAACACTGAAGCTTTCTTT. This codes for CASSFFRTLNTEAFF.

The genes are TRBV11-1 and TRBJ2-1, with TRBD2 identical over 10 bases. V gave up 4 bases and J gave up 4 bases; unmatched junction bases: 4. The CDR3 length is 15 residues. Germline CDR1 and CDR2: SGHAT and FQDESV (reference sequence). The CDR3 nucleotides are TGTGCCAGCAGCTCCCTTAGCGGGAGGTACAATGAGCAGTTCTTC. It codes for CASSSLSGRYNEQFF.

The chain is built from TRBV6-6 and TRBJ2-7, with D possibly being TRBD1 or TRBD2 (5 bases each). CDR1 and CDR2 from the germline V gene are MNHNY and SVGAGI (reference sequence). The CDR3 is 13 amino acids. V was shortened by 4 bases and J by 1 base, with 8 bases between the two germline ends. The CDR3 region has the DNA TGTGCCAGCAGTTTTGGGGGTTCCTACGAGCAGTACTTC. Residues: CASSFGGSYEQYF.